This T cell receptor (beta chain) was profiled in a study of Graves' ophthalmopathy and Graves' hyperthyroidism (dated by TCRdb to 2016 to 2018). Looking at the study overall: A patient counted as having stable hyperthyroidism if there was no progression to ophthalmopathy within 18 months of follow-up. The study used signatures of the TCR beta repertoire to tell Graves' ophthalmopathy apart from Graves' hyperthyroidism and to predict which patients would progress to ophthalmopathy. In total, approximately 130 blood samples were TCR-sequenced: under 45 ophthalmopathy, about 75 hyperthyroidism and about 17 hyperthyroidism-to-ophthalmopathy patients. To explore V-J signatures that separate ophthalmopathy from hyperthyroidism, a discovery set of more than 95 patients was enrolled, consisting of 43 with ophthalmopathy and approximately 57 with stable hyperthyroidism. For independent validation, a separate cohort was made up of 18 hyperthyroidism patients plus 17 patients who later progressed from hyperthyroidism to ophthalmopathy. T-cell repertoires of thyroid tissue and blood were compared in six hyperthyroidism patients. Following sampling, methimazole starting at 30 mg daily was administered to hyperthyroidism patients, and high-dose intravenous methylprednisolone was administered to ophthalmopathy patients.

The CDR3, cysteine through phenylalanine, is 14 amino acids long. The read is trimmed to its CDR3 DNA, 42 bases read in frame from base 1. Patients with hyperthyroidism were aged 18 to 65 years, had been newly diagnosed, and had a disease duration of less than 2 months. Patients were excluded if they had other autoimmune diseases, uncontrolled infections, pregnancy or lactation. Clinical symptoms, serum thyroxine, TRAb, thyroid ultrasound and orbital computed tomography formed the basis of the diagnosis. Total RNA was extracted with Trizol reagent and quality-checked on an Agilent 2100 Bioanalyzer. TCR beta CDR3 regions were amplified from RNA transcripts for repertoire sequencing. HTBI primers and the Qiagen OneStep RT-PCR kit were used in a first-round RT-PCR, which was followed by a second-round multiplex PCR, size selection and purification. Libraries were sequenced on an Illumina HiSeq2000 using paired-end 100 bp reads. For the original study's pipeline: SOAPnuke was used for read processing, and reads with adapters, uncalled bases, a mean Phred below 15, or no exact constant-primer or identifier match were discarded. COPE v1.2.5 was used to merge high-quality paired reads. Clonotypes were defined as unique nucleotide sequences and were aligned to IMGT TRB V, D and J references using MiTCR v1.1. Analysis was restricted to V-J combinations with a frequency above 0.0001, which covered about 99% of repertoires. For each V-J combination, a TCR clonal expansion and chaos score was defined as the ratio of F50 clonal expansion to chaos observed in the TCRdist matrix. Welch's t-statistics and random forest were used to reduce the features to some 13 V-J combinations, which were then used as input to a naive Bayes classifier. Thyroid-blood repertoire similarity was quantified with the Morisita-Horn index. The raw public reads went through TCRdb reprocessing: fastp at Q25, MiXCR clone calling, in-frame beta chains kept. Here each entry gathers all rows of one CDR3 protein and keeps the most common genes and DNA. For this entry, the V and J calls and clone size follow TCRdb and not the study's own pipeline. Here the sample has around 590,000 distinct CDR3 sequences; 35% to 40% occur a single time. About 4% of the sample is in the top ten clones.

With respect to this clonotype: It lacks a known antigen. One end of the junction is discordant with germline, which a read error may explain.

Overall results and qualifications from the work: Ophthalmopathy was separated from stable hyperthyroidism by the 13-signature model with more than 85% sensitivity and roughly 82% specificity in cross-validation and with 80%/75% in the test set. Most of the expanded thyroid clonotypes with a frequency above 0.001 were also detected in blood, and it was suggested that the thyroid immune response may be reflected by blood repertoires. In validation, the model predicted ophthalmopathy progression with less than 71% sensitivity and roughly 72% specificity; 12 predicted patients were CT-confirmed with GO in a median of approximately six months. Sample size was not predetermined statistically, and investigators were not blinded to group allocation.

This chain joins TRBV12-3 or TRBV12-4 to TRBJ1-1; the D gene identity is not certain. The TCR was taken from an adult man with Graves' hyperthyroidism. The specimen was peripheral blood or thyroid tissue (not recorded which). The DNA sequence reads TGTGCCAGCAGTTACTCGGCAGGAAACACTGGAGCTTTCTTT. Its protein reads: CASSYSAGNTGAFF.